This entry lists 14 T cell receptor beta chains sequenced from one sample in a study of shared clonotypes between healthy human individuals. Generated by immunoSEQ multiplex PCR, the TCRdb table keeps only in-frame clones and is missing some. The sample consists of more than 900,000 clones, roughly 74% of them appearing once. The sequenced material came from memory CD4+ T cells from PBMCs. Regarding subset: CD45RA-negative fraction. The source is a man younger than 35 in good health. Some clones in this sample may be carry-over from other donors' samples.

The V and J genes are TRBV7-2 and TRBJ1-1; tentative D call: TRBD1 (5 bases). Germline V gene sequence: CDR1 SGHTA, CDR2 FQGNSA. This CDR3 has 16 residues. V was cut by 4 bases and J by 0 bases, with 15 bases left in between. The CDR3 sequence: CASSYRDPGLNTEAFF. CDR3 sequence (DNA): TGTGCCAGCAGCTACCGGGACCCGGGATTGAACACTGAAGCTTTCTTT.

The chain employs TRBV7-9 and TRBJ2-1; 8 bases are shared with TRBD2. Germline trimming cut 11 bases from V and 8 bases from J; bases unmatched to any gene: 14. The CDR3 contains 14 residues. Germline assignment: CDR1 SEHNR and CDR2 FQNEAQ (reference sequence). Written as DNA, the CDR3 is TGTGCCGCCCGGGATGCTAGCGGGTCCTATGAGCAGTTCTTC. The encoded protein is CAARDASGSYEQFF. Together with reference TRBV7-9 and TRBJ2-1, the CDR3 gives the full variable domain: DTGVSQNPRHKITKRGQNVTFRCDPISEHNRLYWYRQTLGQGPEFLTYFQNEAQLEKSRLLSDRFSAERPKGSFSTLEIQRTEQGDSAMYLCAARDASGSYEQFFGPGTRLTVL.

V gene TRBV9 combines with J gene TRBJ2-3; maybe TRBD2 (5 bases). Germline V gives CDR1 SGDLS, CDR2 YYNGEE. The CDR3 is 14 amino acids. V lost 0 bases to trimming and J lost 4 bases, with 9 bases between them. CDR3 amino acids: CASSVVEEPDTQYF. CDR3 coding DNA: TGTGCCAGCAGCGTAGTGGAGGAGCCAGATACGCAGTATTTT.

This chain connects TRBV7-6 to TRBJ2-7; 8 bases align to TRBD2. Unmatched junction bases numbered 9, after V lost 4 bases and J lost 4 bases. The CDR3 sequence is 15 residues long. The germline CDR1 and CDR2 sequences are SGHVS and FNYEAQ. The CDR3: CASSSRTSPTYEQYF. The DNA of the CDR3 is TGTGCCAGCAGCTCCCGGACTAGCCCAACTTACGAGCAGTACTTC.

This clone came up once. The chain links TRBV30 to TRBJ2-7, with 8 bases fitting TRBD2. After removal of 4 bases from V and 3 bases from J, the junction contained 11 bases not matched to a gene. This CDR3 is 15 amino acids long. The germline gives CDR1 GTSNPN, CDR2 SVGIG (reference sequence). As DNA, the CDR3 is TGTGCCTGGACCAACGGCGGTACTAGCGGCTACGAGCAGTACTTC. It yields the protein CAWTNGGTSGYEQYF. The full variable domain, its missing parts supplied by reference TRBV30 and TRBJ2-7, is SQTIHQWPATLVQPVGSPLSLECTVEGTSNPNLYWYRQAAGRGLQLLFYSVGIGQISSEVPQNLSASRPQDRQFILSSKKLLLSDSGFYLCAWTNGGTSGYEQYFGPGTRLTVT.

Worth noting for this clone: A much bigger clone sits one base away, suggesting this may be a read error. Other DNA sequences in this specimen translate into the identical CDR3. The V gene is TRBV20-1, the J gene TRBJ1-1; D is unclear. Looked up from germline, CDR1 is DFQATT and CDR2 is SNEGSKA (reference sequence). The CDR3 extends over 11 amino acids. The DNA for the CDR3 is TGCAGTGCTAGTAAGAACACTGAGGCTTTCTTT. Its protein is CSASKNTEAFF.

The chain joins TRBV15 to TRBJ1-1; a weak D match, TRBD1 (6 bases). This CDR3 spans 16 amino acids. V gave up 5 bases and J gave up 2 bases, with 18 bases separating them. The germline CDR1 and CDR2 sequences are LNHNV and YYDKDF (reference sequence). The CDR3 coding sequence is TGTGCCACCAGCGGACAGCTCGGGGGCATCAACACTGAAGCTTTCTTT. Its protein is CATSGQLGGINTEAFF.

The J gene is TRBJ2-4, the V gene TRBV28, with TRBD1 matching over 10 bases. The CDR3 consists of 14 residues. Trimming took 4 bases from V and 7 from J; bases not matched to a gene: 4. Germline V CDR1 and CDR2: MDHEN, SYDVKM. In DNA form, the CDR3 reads TGTGCCAGCAGTTCCCCGGACAGGGGGAACATTCAGTACTTC. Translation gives CASSSPDRGNIQYF. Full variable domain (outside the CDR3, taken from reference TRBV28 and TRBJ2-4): DVKVTQSSRYLVKRTGEKVFLECVQDMDHENMFWYRQDPGLGLRLIYFSYDVKMKEKGDIPEGYSVSREKKERFSLILESASTNQTSMYLCASSSPDRGNIQYFGAGTRLSVL.

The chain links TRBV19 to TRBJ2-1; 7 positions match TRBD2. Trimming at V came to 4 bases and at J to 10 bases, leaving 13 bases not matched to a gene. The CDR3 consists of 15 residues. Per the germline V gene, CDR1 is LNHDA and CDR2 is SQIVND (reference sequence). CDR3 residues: CASSTRDYPPGEQFF. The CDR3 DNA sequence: TGTGCCAGTAGTACCAGGGACTACCCCCCAGGGGAGCAGTTCTTC.

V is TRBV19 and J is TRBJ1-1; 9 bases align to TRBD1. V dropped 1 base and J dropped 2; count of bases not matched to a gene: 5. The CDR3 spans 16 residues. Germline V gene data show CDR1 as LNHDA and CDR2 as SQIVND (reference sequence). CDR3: CASSIGTGALNTEAFF. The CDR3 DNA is TGTGCCAGTAGTATAGGGACAGGGGCCCTAAACACTGAAGCTTTCTTT.

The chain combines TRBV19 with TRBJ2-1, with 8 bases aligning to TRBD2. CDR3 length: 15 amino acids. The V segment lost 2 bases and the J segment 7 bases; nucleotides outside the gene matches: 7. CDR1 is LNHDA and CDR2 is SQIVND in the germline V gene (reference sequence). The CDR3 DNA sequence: TGTGCCAGTAGTATAAGAGCGGGGGTGTGGAATGAGCAGTTCTTC. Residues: CASSIRAGVWNEQFF.

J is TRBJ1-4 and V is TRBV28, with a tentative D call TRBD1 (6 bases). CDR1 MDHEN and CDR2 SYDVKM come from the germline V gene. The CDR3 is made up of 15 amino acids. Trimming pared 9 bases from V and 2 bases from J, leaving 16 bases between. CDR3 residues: CASKNGGATNEKLFF. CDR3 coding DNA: TGTGCCAGTAAAAATGGGGGGGCGACTAATGAAAAACTGTTTTTT.

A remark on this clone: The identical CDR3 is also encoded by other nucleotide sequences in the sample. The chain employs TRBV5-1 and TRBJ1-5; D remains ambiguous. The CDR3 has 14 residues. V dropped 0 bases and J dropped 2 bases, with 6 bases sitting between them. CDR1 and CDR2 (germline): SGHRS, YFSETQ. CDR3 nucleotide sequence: TGCGCCAGCAGCTTGGGAGACGGCAATCAGCCCCAGCATTTT. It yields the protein CASSLGDGNQPQHF.

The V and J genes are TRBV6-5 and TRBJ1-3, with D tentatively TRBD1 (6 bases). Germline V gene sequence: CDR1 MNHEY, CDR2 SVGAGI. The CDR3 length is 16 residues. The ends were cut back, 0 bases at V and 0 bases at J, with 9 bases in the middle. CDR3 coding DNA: TGTGCCAGCAGTTACTCGGGGGACACCTCTGGAAACACCATATATTTT. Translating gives CASSYSGDTSGNTIYF.